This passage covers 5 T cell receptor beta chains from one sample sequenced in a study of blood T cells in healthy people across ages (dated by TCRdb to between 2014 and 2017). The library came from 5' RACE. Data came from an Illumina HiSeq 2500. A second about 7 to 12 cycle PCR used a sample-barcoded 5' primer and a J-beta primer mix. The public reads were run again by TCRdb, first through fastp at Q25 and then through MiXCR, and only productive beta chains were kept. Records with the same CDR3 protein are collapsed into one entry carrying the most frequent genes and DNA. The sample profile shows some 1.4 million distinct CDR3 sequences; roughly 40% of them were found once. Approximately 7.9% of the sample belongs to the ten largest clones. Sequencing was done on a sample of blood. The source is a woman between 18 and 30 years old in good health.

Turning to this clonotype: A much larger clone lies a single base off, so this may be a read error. CDR3 amino acids: CASSYPAGGSGSYNEQYF. The CDR3 DNA is TGTGCCAGCAGTTACCCCGCGGGGGGTAGCGGCTCCTACAATGAGCAGTACTTC. The rearrangement joins TRBV6-5 to TRBJ2-1, with TRBD2 identical over 8 bases. The DNA matches TRBJ2-7 better at its end, which makes the J call doubtful. The germline V gene has CDR1 MNHEY and CDR2 SVGAGI. The CDR3 contains 18 residues.

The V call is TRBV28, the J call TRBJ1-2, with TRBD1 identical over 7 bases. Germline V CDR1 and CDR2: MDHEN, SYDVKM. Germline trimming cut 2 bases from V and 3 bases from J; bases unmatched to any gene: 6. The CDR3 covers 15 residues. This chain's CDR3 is CASSLTDRVHYGYTF. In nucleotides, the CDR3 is TGTGCCAGCAGTTTAACTGACAGGGTCCACTATGGCTACACCTTC.

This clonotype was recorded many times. The CDR3 region has the DNA TGTGCCAGCAGTCCCCCGGCGGCCCTCACAGATACGCAGTATTTT. Amino acids: CASSPPAALTDTQYF. This chain joins TRBV28 and TRBJ2-3; D remains unclear. This CDR3 contains 15 residues. Between the trimmed V and J ends, which lost 5 bases and 2 bases, there was a span of 14 bases. Per germline, CDR1 MDHEN and CDR2 SYDVKM.

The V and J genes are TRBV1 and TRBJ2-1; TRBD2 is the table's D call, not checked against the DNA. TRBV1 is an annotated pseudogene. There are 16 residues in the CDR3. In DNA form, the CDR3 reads TGCACCAGCCCCCACAAGAAGGGGACCTTCCGCAATGAGCAGTTCTTC. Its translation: CTSPHKKGTFRNEQFF.

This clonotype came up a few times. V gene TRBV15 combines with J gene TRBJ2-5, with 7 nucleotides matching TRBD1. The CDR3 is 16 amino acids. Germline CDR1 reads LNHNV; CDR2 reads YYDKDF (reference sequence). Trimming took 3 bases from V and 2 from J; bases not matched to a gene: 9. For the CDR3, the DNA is TGTGCCACCAGCAGCCCTTTCCCGGGACAGCAAGAGACCCAGTACTTC. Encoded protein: CATSSPFPGQQETQYF.